This record looks at one T cell receptor (beta chain) sequence and its context. The PCR contained 60 Vbeta and 13 Jbeta primers. Method: immunoSEQ multiplex PCR; TCRdb's copy keeps in-frame clones and lacks some. This table has under 200,000 clones, roughly 84% appearing once. The CDR3 extends over 15 amino acids. J gave up 2 bases and V 5 bases, and 6 bases lay outside the gene matches. Germline CDR1 and CDR2: SGHTA and FQGNSA. The source of the sample is a study of cytomegalovirus exposure and HLA in healthy donors. The sequenced sample consisted of PBMCs. V gene TRBV7-2 combines with J gene TRBJ2-5; 9 nucleotides match TRBD1. The origin of this receptor is a woman in her forties or fifties in good health and CMV-seropositive. CDR3 sequence (DNA): TGTGCCAGCAGCGTCCTACAGGGGGCGCAAGAGACCCAGTACTTC. Translated: CASSVLQGAQETQYF.